What follows is one T cell receptor beta chain and its context. Its antigen target is currently unknown. No clone much larger than this one lies a single base away; base qualities are absent. This sample was included in a study of blood T cell repertoires in COVID-19 (dated by TCRdb to 2020 to 2021). About the full investigation: Collaborator samples came from the United States, Italy and Spain and covered acute and convalescent phases of COVID-19. The sample metadata nearly always contained a de-identified subject ID, COVID-19 status, age in years and sex. The prospective study material was composed of cDNA or gDNA derived from T cells, B-cell-depleted T cells, or PBMCs. The dataset comprised deeply sampled blood TCRbeta repertoires from subjects exposed to, actively infected with, or recovered from COVID-19. The samples were drawn from two sources: the first 160 participants of the ongoing ImmuneRACE study, and 950 to 1,500 subjects contributed by 6 global collaborators. A freely available public database, intended as a resource for researchers studying the immune response to SARS-CoV-2, is where the repertoires were released. HLA class I and class II types, where available, came from metadata supplied by the sample provider rather than from assay-based typing.

At the junction V is shortened by 4 bases and J by 0 bases, with 16 bases in between. CDR1 and CDR2 were assigned from the germline V gene as SQVTM and ANQGSEA. The cysteine opens and the phenylalanine closes a CDR3 of 16 amino acids. The sequence is cut down to CDR3 DNA, 48 bases in frame from base 1. Results and caveats for the whole study, not just this receptor: The quantity of clinical and demographic metadata differed by source and by participant and was supplied without curation.

The collaborating institutions used their own protocols to collect whole blood in K2EDTA tubes. Collaborator samples were shipped for TCRbeta analysis as frozen whole blood, isolated PBMCs, or DNA extracted from either sample type. TCRbeta CDR3 regions were amplified from genomic DNA using the immunoSEQ Assay, a bias-controlled multiplex PCR. The authors processed their data as follows. The number of nucleated cells in each sample was estimated by amplification of reference gene primers within the assay. To quantify the absolute abundance of each unique TCRbeta CDR3 rearrangement, sequence reads were collapsed and filtered. For each sample, productive Simpson clonality was calculated by taking the square root of Simpson's diversity index across productive rearrangements. Drawn from immuneACCESS, this table holds only the in-frame rearrangements with V and J called that TCRdb kept. Clones are partly lost; checked studies trace under half to an unresolved V gene and leave the rest unexplained. Clonal size and the V and J genes are those of that table, whereas D and trimming came from the DNA. This sample comprises some 120,000 clones, 85% of them detected only once. The top ten clonotypes cover 5% to 8% of the sample.

This receptor was obtained from an older man with active or convalescent COVID-19. The source material was peripheral blood. Recombination joined TRBV29-1 with TRBJ2-1; the D gene is perhaps TRBD2, on 6 matching bases. The CDR3 reads CSVGSGPGSSYNEQFF. The DNA reads as follows: TGCAGCGTTGGGTCAGGGCCCGGGAGCTCCTACAATGAGCAGTTCTTC.